This section outlines one TCR beta chain sequence together with its context. This sample was taken from a study of blood T cell repertoires in COVID-19. This table comes from immunoSEQ multiplex PCR, and its TCRdb copy is limited to in-frame clones, with some not included. Of 350,000 or so clones listed, about 90% are singletons. The study recruited people aged about 18 to 95 years across 24 US areas. This TCR came from a woman aged 25 to 45 who had recovered from COVID-19. Sequencing was performed on PBMCs or T cells enriched from blood (not recorded which).

CDR3 DNA sequence: TGTGCCAGCAGCGACTTCAGGGGAACAGATGAAAAACTGTTTTTT. Translated, it gives CASSDFRGTDEKLFF. V gene TRBV11-2 combines with J gene TRBJ1-4; D is possibly TRBD1 (6 bases). This CDR3 contains 15 residues. Germline CDR1 SGHAT, CDR2 FQNNGV. V dropped 5 bases and J dropped 6 bases, with 16 bases sitting between them.